The rows below give T cell receptor beta chains drawn from one sample of a study of control samples from healthy donors and cancer patients. Assay used: immunoSEQ multiplex PCR; TCRdb lists only in-frame clones, some missing. The sample includes some 120,000 clones, about 90% seen only once; the top ten take roughly 43%. The material sequenced was blood. These receptor sequences come from a man aged 45-60 years in good health. The CDR3 runs from the conserved cysteine through the conserved F or W. The D gene is left open where the match is weak. Clone size appears in some rows only: once, few, many, or a class for an expanded clone.

size: .
V: TRBV7-8
J: TRBJ1-4
D: TRBD1
CDR3: CASSLQTGDGEKLFF
DNA: TGTGCCAGCAGCCTACAGACAGGGGACGGGGAAAAACTGTTTTTT

size: .
V: TRBV11-3
J: TRBJ2-1
D: TRBD1
CDR3: CASSLVEGVTGGFGWNEQFF
DNA: TGTGCCAGCAGCTTAGTCGAAGGGGTCACAGGGGGTTTTGGGTGGAATGAGCAGTTCTTC

size: .
V: TRBV2
J: TRBJ2-5
D: TRBD2
CDR3: CASSLTSGEETQYF
DNA: TGTGCCAGCAGTCTGACTAGCGGGGAAGAGACCCAGTACTTC

size: .
V: TRBV6-4
J: TRBJ2-2
D: .
CDR3: CASSERAEDTGELFF
DNA: TGTGCCAGCAGTGAACGGGCTGAGGACACCGGGGAGCTGTTTTTT

size: .
V: TRBV2
J: TRBJ1-4
D: TRBD1
CDR3: CASSAAEGARGEKLFF
DNA: TGTGCCAGCAGCGCGGCAGAGGGGGCAAGGGGTGAAAAACTGTTTTTT

size: .
V: TRBV6-6
J: TRBJ1-5
D: .
CDR3: CASQGVLQALQPQHF
DNA: TGTGCCAGCCAGGGAGTCCTTCAGGCGCTCCAGCCCCAGCATTTT

size: few
V: TRBV4-1
J: TRBJ1-1
D: .
CDR3: CASSQVGTEAFF
DNA: TGCGCCAGCAGCCAAGTGGGCACTGAAGCTTTCTTT

size: .
V: TRBV6-5
J: TRBJ1-2
D: .
CDR3: CASIGDNEPGYTF
DNA: TGTGCCAGCATAGGGGACAACGAGCCTGGCTACACCTTC

size: .
V: TRBV15
J: TRBJ2-3
D: TRBD2
CDR3: CATSRASGGADTQYF
DNA: TGTGCCACCAGCAGAGCTAGCGGGGGGGCCGATACGCAGTATTTT

size: .
V: TRBV27
J: TRBJ1-1
D: .
CDR3: CASSAFLDMNTEAFF
DNA: TGTGCCAGCAGTGCCTTCCTGGACATGAACACTGAAGCTTTCTTT

size: .
V: TRBV10-3
J: TRBJ2-2
D: .
CDR3: CAISRGVGELFF
DNA: TGTGCCATCAGCAGGGGGGTCGGGGAGCTGTTTTTT

size: .
V: TRBV25-1
J: TRBJ1-6
D: .
CDR3: CASSGGTVDSPLHF
DNA: TGTGCCAGCAGTGGCGGGACGGTGGATTCACCCCTCCACTTT

size: few
V: TRBV19
J: TRBJ1-1
D: .
CDR3: CASSIITGTLNTEAFF
DNA: TGTGCCAGTAGTATCATCACCGGGACCCTGAACACTGAAGCTTTCTTT

size: .
V: TRBV2
J: TRBJ2-3
D: .
CDR3: CASSAGRDTQYF
DNA: TGTGCCAGCAGTGCTGGTCGAGATACGCAGTATTTT

size: few
V: TRBV6-4
J: TRBJ1-1
D: .
CDR3: CASRAQGSATEAFF
DNA: TGTGCCAGCAGGGCCCAGGGTTCGGCCACTGAAGCTTTCTTT

size: once
V: TRBV7-2
J: TRBJ2-1
D: .
CDR3: CASSTASSYNEQFF
DNA: TGTGCCAGCAGCACAGCTAGCTCCTACAATGAGCAGTTCTTC

size: .
V: TRBV10-3
J: TRBJ1-2
D: .
CDR3: CAISEQGNNYGYTF
DNA: TGTGCCATCAGCGAACAGGGAAATAACTATGGCTACACCTTC

size: .
V: TRBV2
J: TRBJ1-4
D: .
CDR3: CASSDDNEKLFF
DNA: TGTGCCAGCAGTGATGACAATGAAAAACTGTTTTTT

size: .
V: TRBV7-2
J: TRBJ2-3
D: .
CDR3: CASSKGRDTQYF
DNA: TGTGCCAGCAGCAAGGGCAGAGATACGCAGTATTTT

size: .
V: TRBV19
J: TRBJ1-6
D: .
CDR3: CASSQTGNSPLHF
DNA: TGTGCCAGTAGTCAAACAGGGAATTCACCCCTCCACTTT

size: .
V: TRBV18
J: TRBJ1-3
D: .
CDR3: CASSPPRRTHTPSGNTIYF
DNA: TGTGCCAGCTCACCACCGCGGCGGACACATACCCCCTCTGGAAACACCATATATTTT

size: .
V: TRBV4-1
J: TRBJ1-1
D: .
CDR3: CASSQEPGNAEAFF
DNA: TGCGCCAGCAGCCAAGAGCCAGGGAACGCTGAAGCTTTCTTT

size: .
V: TRBV6-2/TRBV6-3
J: TRBJ1-5
D: TRBD1
CDR3: CASSRQGGNQPQHF
DNA: TGTGCCAGCAGCCGACAGGGCGGCAATCAGCCCCAGCATTTT

size: .
V: TRBV24-1
J: TRBJ2-5
D: TRBD1
CDR3: CATGTDRGGFETQYF
DNA: TGTGCCACGGGAACCGACAGGGGCGGTTTCGAGACCCAGTACTTC

size: .
V: TRBV5-1
J: TRBJ1-2
D: .
CDR3: CASSQDGYGYTF
DNA: TGCGCCAGCAGCCAGGACGGCTATGGCTACACCTTC

size: once
V: TRBV13
J: TRBJ2-2
D: .
CDR3: CASSFGGGTGELFF
DNA: TGTGCCAGCAGCTTCGGCGGTGGCACCGGGGAGCTGTTTTTT

size: .
V: TRBV6-5
J: TRBJ2-5
D: .
CDR3: CASRGSVETQYF
DNA: TGTGCCAGCAGGGGCTCCGTAGAGACCCAGTACTTC

size: .
V: TRBV19
J: TRBJ1-5
D: .
CDR3: CASSIGAYSNQPQHF
DNA: TGTGCCAGTAGTATCGGGGCGTATAGCAATCAGCCCCAGCATTTT

size: .
V: TRBV15
J: TRBJ1-5
D: .
CDR3: CATSTGYSNQPQHF
DNA: TGTGCCACCAGCACGGGTTATAGCAATCAGCCCCAGCATTTT

size: .
V: TRBV7-9
J: TRBJ1-4
D: TRBD1
CDR3: CASSPRDRANEKLFF
DNA: TGTGCCAGCAGCCCCCGGGACAGGGCTAATGAAAAACTGTTTTTT

size: .
V: TRBV5-6
J: TRBJ1-1
D: .
CDR3: CASSGPRGGMNTEAFF
DNA: TGTGCCAGCAGCGGCCCCAGGGGCGGAATGAACACTGAAGCTTTCTTT

size: .
V: TRBV5-4
J: TRBJ2-3
D: TRBD1
CDR3: CASSLGTASTDTQYF
DNA: TGTGCCAGCAGCCTCGGGACAGCTAGCACAGATACGCAGTATTTT

size: .
V: TRBV5-1
J: TRBJ2-7
D: TRBD2
CDR3: CASSLGISGGVAYEQYF
DNA: TGCGCCAGCAGCTTGGGGATAAGCGGGGGGGTAGCCTACGAGCAGTACTTC

size: .
V: TRBV6-2/TRBV6-3
J: TRBJ1-1
D: .
CDR3: CASTPWGVMNTEAFF
DNA: TGTGCCAGCACCCCTTGGGGGGTCATGAACACTGAAGCTTTCTTT

size: once
V: TRBV6-5
J: TRBJ2-5
D: .
CDR3: CASRPGTVAETQYF
DNA: TGTGCCAGCAGGCCAGGGACGGTGGCAGAGACCCAGTACTTC

size: .
V: TRBV7-2
J: TRBJ1-1
D: .
CDR3: CASSLAKGFEAFF
DNA: TGTGCCAGCAGCTTAGCAAAGGGCTTCGAAGCTTTCTTT

size: .
V: TRBV4-2
J: TRBJ1-2
D: .
CDR3: CASSQEGGSPLGYGYTF
DNA: TGTGCCAGCAGCCAAGAGGGAGGGAGCCCCTTAGGCTATGGCTACACCTTC

size: .
V: TRBV4-1
J: TRBJ2-3
D: .
CDR3: CASSQEVSIGYTQYF
DNA: TGCGCCAGCAGCCAAGAGGTTAGCATCGGGTATACGCAGTATTTT

size: .
V: TRBV4-3
J: TRBJ1-2
D: .
CDR3: CASSQGQFSYGYTF
DNA: TGCGCCAGCAGCCAAGGACAGTTCTCCTATGGCTACACCTTC

size: many
V: TRBV6-6
J: TRBJ2-5
D: TRBD1
CDR3: CASTTGQGTREETQYF
DNA: TGTGCCAGCACCACCGGACAGGGAACGAGAGAAGAGACCCAGTACTTC

size: .
V: TRBV4-2
J: TRBJ2-3
D: TRBD2
CDR3: CASSPSGGAKDTQYF
DNA: TGTGCCAGCAGCCCTAGCGGGGGGGCAAAAGATACGCAGTATTTT

size: .
V: TRBV29-1
J: TRBJ1-2
D: .
CDR3: CSVVWTPLLVTF
DNA: TGCAGCGTTGTCTGGACACCCCTCCTTGTGACCTTC

size: .
V: TRBV27
J: TRBJ1-1
D: .
CDR3: CASSSITVGPEAFF
DNA: TGTGCCAGCAGTTCCATAACCGTGGGCCCTGAAGCTTTCTTT

size: many
V: TRBV30
J: TRBJ1-6
D: TRBD1
CDR3: CAWSFTRTGHYNSPLHF
DNA: TGTGCCTGGAGTTTCACCCGGACAGGGCACTATAATTCACCCCTCCACTTT

size: .
V: TRBV15
J: TRBJ1-6
D: .
CDR3: CATSRDRQVSPNSPLHF
DNA: TGTGCCACCAGCAGAGACCGACAGGTTTCTCCAAATTCACCCCTCCACTTT

size: .
V: TRBV5-1
J: TRBJ2-3
D: .
CDR3: CASSSTSFSTDTQYF
DNA: TGCGCCAGCAGCTCAACCTCCTTTAGCACAGATACGCAGTATTTT

size: few
V: TRBV2
J: TRBJ1-2
D: TRBD1
CDR3: CASNTGERGYTF
DNA: TGTGCCAGCAACACAGGGGAGCGTGGCTACACCTTC

size: .
V: TRBV6-1
J: TRBJ1-1
D: .
CDR3: CASSVARVTEAFF
DNA: TGTGCCAGCAGTGTAGCCAGGGTCACTGAAGCTTTCTTT

size: .
V: TRBV19
J: TRBJ1-1
D: .
CDR3: CASGDQGGNTEAFF
DNA: TGTGCCAGTGGTGATCAGGGAGGGAACACTGAAGCTTTCTTT

size: .
V: TRBV6-2/TRBV6-3
J: TRBJ2-4
D: .
CDR3: CASSYSSRVLAKNIQYF
DNA: TGTGCCAGCAGTTACTCGTCCAGGGTGTTAGCCAAAAACATTCAGTACTTC

size: .
V: TRBV12-5
J: TRBJ2-7
D: .
CDR3: CASGLGRNSYEQYF
DNA: TGTGCTAGTGGTTTGGGACGCAACTCCTACGAGCAGTACTTC

size: .
V: TRBV6-2/TRBV6-3
J: TRBJ2-5
D: TRBD2
CDR3: CASSRGTSGGAGQETQYF
DNA: TGTGCCAGCAGTCGCGGGACTAGCGGGGGGGCAGGGCAAGAGACCCAGTACTTC

size: .
V: TRBV2
J: TRBJ2-5
D: .
CDR3: CASSGGKTETQYF
DNA: TGTGCCAGCAGTGGGGGCAAAACGGAGACCCAGTACTTC

size: .
V: TRBV4-1
J: TRBJ2-4
D: .
CDR3: CASSQVRGGSKNIQYF
DNA: TGCGCCAGCAGCCAAGTAAGGGGTGGGTCCAAAAACATTCAGTACTTC